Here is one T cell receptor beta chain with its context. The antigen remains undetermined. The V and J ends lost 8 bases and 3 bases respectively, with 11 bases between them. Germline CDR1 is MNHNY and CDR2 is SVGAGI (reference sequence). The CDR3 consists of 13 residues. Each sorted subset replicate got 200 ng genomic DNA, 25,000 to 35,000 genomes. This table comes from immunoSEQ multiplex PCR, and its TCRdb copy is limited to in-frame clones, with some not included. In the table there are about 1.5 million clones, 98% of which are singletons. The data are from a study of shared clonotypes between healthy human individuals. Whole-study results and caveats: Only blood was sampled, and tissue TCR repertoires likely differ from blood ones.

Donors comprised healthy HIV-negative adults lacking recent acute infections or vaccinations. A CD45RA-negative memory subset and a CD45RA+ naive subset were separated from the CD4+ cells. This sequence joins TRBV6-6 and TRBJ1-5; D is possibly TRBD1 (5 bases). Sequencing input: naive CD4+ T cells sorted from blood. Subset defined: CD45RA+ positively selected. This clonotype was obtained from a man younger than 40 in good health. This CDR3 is CASRTGPNQPQHF. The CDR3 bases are TGTGCCAGCCGTACGGGACCCAATCAGCCCCAGCATTTT.